This T cell receptor (beta chain) is from a study of memory CD8 T cells in hepatitis C reinfection. Study-wide context: A positive HCV RNA test after two negatives ≥60 days apart defined reinfection. Samples late or after reinfection came 12 to 24 weeks post-detection.

Sequencing used immunoSEQ multiplex PCR; TCRdb keeps in-frame clones, though not all of them. The sample contains approximately 49,000 clones, 80% to 90% of which appear only once. The CDR3 covers 17 residues. Germline V lookup: CDR1 LNHNV, CDR2 YYDKDF (reference sequence). V lost 3 bases and J lost 6; bases outside the gene matches: 11. The time point: late/post reinfection, 12 to 24 weeks after detection. Sorted cells were sequenced directly ex vivo without any in vitro expansion. A couple of donors provided sorted CD3+ CD8+ CD45RO- naive CD8 T cells at all three reinfection time points. The TCR comes from a man in his late teens or twenties with hepatitis C virus infection. The J gene is TRBJ2-1, the V gene TRBV15; 10 bases align to TRBD2. Material: naive CD8+ T cells sorted from blood. The CDR3 nucleotides are TGTGCCACCAGCAGGTTAGGCGCCGGGACTAGCGCCAATGAGCAGTTCTTC. It codes for CATSRLGAGTSANEQFF.